The entry below describes one T cell receptor (beta chain). As yet, its antigen is unknown. Germline is not matched at one junction end, which may reflect a read error. The data originate from a study of tumor-infiltrating lymphocytes in primary liver carcinoma. This CDR3 has 20 amino acids. Germline lookup yields CDR1 LGHNA and CDR2 YSLEER. Overall study findings and caveats: Only about 7.5-25% of top clones spanned all five tumor regions.

The authors made TCR beta cDNA from 450 to 600 ng total RNA with a constant-region primer. Amplification in three nested multiplex PCR rounds with slightly modified ARM-PCR gave rise to TCR beta libraries. Each of the first two PCR rounds ran approximately 11 cycles with TRBV1-TRBV30 forward and C-beta reverse primers. TCRdb reanalysed the multiplex PCR reads using MiXCR and keeps one entry per CDR3 protein. The sample consists of roughly 25,000 distinct CDR3 sequences, roughly three quarters of them appearing once. The tissue used was unsorted bulk material of about 19-33 mg. RNA and DNA were co-extracted from it with the AllPrep DNA/RNA mini kit.

The chain links TRBV4-3 to TRBJ1-2; D may be TRBD1 (5 bases). This TCR derives from a woman in her 30s with primary liver carcinoma and hepatitis B virus infection. The sequenced material came from liver tumor tissue from sampling region 5. As to subset: tumor region T5, tumor centre. CDR3 in DNA: TGCGCCAGCAACCAAGGCGACGGAAGGGGCAGGACCGCTACTAACTATGGCTACACCTTT. Amino acid sequence: CASNQGDGRGRTATNYGYTF.